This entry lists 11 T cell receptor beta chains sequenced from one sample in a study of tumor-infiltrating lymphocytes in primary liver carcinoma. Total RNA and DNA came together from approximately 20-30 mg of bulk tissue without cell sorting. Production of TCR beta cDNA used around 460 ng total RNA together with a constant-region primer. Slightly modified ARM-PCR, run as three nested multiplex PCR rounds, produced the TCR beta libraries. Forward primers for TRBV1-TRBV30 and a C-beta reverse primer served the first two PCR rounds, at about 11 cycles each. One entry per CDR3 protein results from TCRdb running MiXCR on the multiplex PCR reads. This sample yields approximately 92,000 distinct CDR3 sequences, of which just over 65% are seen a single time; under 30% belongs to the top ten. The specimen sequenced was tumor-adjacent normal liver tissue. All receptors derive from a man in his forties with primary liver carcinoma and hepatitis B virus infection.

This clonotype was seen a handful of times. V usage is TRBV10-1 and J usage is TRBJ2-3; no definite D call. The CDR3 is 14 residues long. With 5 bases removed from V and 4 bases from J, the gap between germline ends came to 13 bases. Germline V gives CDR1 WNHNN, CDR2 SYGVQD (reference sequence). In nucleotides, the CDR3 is TGCGCCAGCAGTCGGACGAACCTCGCAGATACGCAGTATTTT. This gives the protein CASSRTNLADTQYF.

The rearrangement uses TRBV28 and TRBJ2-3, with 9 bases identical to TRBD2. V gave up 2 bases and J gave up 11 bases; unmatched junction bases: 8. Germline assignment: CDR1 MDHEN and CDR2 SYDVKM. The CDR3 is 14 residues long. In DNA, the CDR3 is TGTGCCAGCAGTTTACTAGCGGGGCCAGCTATGCAGTATTTT. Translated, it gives CASSLLAGPAMQYF.

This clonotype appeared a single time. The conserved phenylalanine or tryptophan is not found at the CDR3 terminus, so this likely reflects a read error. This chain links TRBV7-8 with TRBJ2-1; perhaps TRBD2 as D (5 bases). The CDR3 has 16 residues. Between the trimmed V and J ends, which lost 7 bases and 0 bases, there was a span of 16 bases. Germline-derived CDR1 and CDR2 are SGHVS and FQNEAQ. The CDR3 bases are TGTGCCAGCACCCCCCTAGCTCCGAGCTCCTACAATGAGCAGTTCTTA. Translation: CASTPLAPSSYNEQFL.

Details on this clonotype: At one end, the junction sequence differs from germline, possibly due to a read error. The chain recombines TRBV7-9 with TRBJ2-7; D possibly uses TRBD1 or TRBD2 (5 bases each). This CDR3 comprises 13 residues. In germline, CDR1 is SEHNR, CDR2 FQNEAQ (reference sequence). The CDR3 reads CDSSPSSSYQQYF. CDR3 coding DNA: TGCGACAGCAGCCCGTCTAGCTCCTACCAGCAGTACTTC.

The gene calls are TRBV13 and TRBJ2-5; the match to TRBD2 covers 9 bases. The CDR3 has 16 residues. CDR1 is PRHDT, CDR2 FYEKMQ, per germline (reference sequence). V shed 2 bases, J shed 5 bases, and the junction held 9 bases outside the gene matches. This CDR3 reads CASSLSFSGSGETQYF. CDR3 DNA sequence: TGTGCCAGCAGCTTATCGTTTAGCGGGAGTGGCGAGACCCAGTACTTC. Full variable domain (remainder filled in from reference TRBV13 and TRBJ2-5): AAGVIQSPRHLIKEKRETATLKCYPIPRHDTVYWYQQGPGQDPQFLISFYEKMQSDKGSIPDRFSAQQFSDYHSELNMSSLELGDSALYFCASSLSFSGSGETQYFGPGTRLLVL.

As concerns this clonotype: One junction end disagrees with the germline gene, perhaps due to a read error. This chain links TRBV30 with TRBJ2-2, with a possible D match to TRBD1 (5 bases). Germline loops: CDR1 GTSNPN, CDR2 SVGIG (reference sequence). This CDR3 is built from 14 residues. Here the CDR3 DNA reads TGCGCCTGTCTGGGGCTCAGGAGCGCCGGGGAGCTGTTTTTT. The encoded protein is CACLGLRSAGELFF.

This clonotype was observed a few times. CDR3 sequence reads: CATSDTSSGGYNEQFF. CDR3 bases: TGTGCCACCAGTGACACGTCTAGCGGGGGATACAATGAGCAGTTCTTC. V usage is TRBV24-1 and J usage is TRBJ2-1; 10 bases line up with TRBD2. Germline V lookup: CDR1 KGHDR, CDR2 SFDVKD. The V segment lost 4 bases and the J segment 4 bases; nucleotides outside the gene matches: 6. The CDR3 runs 16 residues.

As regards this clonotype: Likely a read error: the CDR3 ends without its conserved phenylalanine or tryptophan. CDR3 amino acids: CANSLVGETEAFC. The CDR3 coding sequence is TGTGCCAACAGCTTAGTCGGGGAGACTGAAGCTTTCTGT. V usage is TRBV11-2 and J usage is TRBJ1-1; no reliable D call. The CDR3 loop spans 13 amino acids. Germline V lookup: CDR1 SGHAT, CDR2 FQNNGV.

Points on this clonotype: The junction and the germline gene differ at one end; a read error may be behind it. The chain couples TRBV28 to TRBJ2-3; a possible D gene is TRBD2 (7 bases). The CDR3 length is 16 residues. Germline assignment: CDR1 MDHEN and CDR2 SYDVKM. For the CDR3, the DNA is TGTGTCAGCAGTTTTGGGGGGGCGCTAGGTTCAGATACGCAGTATTTT. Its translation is CVSSFGGALGSDTQYF. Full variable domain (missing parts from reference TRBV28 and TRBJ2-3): DVKVTQSSRYLVKRTGEKVFLECVQDMDHENMFWYRQDPGLGLRLIYFSYDVKMKEKGDIPEGYSVSREKKERFSLILESASTNQTSMYLCVSSFGGALGSDTQYFGPGTRLTVL.

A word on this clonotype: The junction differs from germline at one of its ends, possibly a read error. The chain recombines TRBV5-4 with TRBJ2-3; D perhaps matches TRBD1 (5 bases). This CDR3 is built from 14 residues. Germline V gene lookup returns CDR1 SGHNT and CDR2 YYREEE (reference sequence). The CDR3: CGSSPQGKTDAQYF. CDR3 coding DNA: TGTGGCAGCAGCCCTCAAGGGAAGACAGATGCGCAGTATTTT.

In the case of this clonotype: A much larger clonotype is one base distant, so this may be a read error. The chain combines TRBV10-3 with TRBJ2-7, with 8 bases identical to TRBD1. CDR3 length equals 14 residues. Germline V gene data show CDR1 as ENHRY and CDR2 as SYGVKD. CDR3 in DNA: TGTGCCTTCAGTCCACAGGGGGAACCCTACGAGCAGTACTTC. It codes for CAFSPQGEPYEQYF.